The 7 T cell receptor beta chains given below trace back to one sample, sequenced in a study of T cell repertoires in cytomegalovirus infection. MiXCR was run by TCRdb on the reads, yielding one entry per CDR3 protein. This sample yields approximately 240,000 distinct CDR3 sequences, of which 9% to 15% are seen a single time; 1.5% to 2% belongs to the top ten. What was sequenced was PBMCs. All receptors derive from a human donor in good health (CMV status not recorded). Some clones in this sample may be carry-over from other donors' samples.

This clonotype was observed many times. In DNA, the CDR3 is TGTGCCAGCAGCCAGGGCACAGGGGCATCACCCCTCCACTTT. Protein product: CASSQGTGASPLHF. The chain joins TRBV14 to TRBJ1-6; 7 bases align to TRBD1. Trimming cost V 3 bases and J 10 bases; bases outside gene matches: 6. The CDR3 runs 14 residues. Germline CDR1 SGHDN, CDR2 FVKESK.

The table lists this clonotype with a few counts. This sequence joins TRBV28 and TRBJ2-7; 7 bases agree with TRBD1. This CDR3 comprises 16 residues. Trimming removed 7 bases from V and 4 bases from J; junction bases left unmatched: 16. Germline-derived CDR1 and CDR2 are MDHEN and SYDVKM. The CDR3: CASTPLSGGARYEQYF. The CDR3 coding sequence is TGTGCCAGCACTCCCTTATCAGGGGGTGCGCGGTACGAGCAGTACTTC.

This clonotype was seen ten or more times. The rearrangement uses TRBV7-9 and TRBJ2-7, with 10 nucleotides matching TRBD1. The CDR3 length is 16 residues. V lost 4 bases and J lost 2; bases outside the gene matches: 8. Germline assignment: CDR1 SEHNR and CDR2 FQNEAQ (reference sequence). CDR3 region: CASSSGQGPRPYEQYF. CDR3 in DNA: TGTGCCAGCAGCTCGGGACAGGGGCCCCGTCCCTACGAGCAGTACTTC.

Relative to its sample, this clonotype is medium-sized (0.01 to 0.1%). J is TRBJ1-1 and V is TRBV7-9; 7 nucleotides line up with TRBD1. The CDR3 contains 14 residues. Germline V gene sequence: CDR1 SEHNR, CDR2 FQNEAQ (reference sequence). The V and J ends lost 1 base and 1 base, in that order; junction bases with no gene match: 0. CDR3 loop: CASSLGQGNTEAFF. The CDR3 region has the DNA TGTGCCAGCAGCTTAGGACAGGGGAACACTGAAGCTTTCTTT.

This clonotype has ten or more counts. This chain connects TRBV6-1 to TRBJ1-2; D is perhaps TRBD1 (6 bases). CDR1 is MNHNS and CDR2 is SASEGT in the germline V gene. Trimming stripped 5 bases from V and 2 bases from J, with 12 bases between. CDR3 size: 14 residues. The CDR3 loop reads CASSRRQDNYGYTF. Written as DNA, the CDR3 is TGTGCCAGCAGTAGGAGACAGGACAACTATGGCTACACCTTC.

This rearrangement joins TRBV9 to TRBJ2-5; the match to TRBD2 covers 11 bases. The V and J ends lost 0 bases and 2 bases, in that order; junction bases with no gene match: 6. Germline CDR1 and CDR2: SGDLS and YYNGEE. The CDR3 consists of 17 residues. CDR3 DNA: TGTGCCAGCAGCGTAGGGTCTAGCGGGGGGACTCAAGAGACCCAGTACTTC. Translated: CASSVGSSGGTQETQYF.

The chain couples TRBV19 to TRBJ2-1; TRBD2 matches at 8 bases. V lost 5 bases to trimming and J lost 6 bases; unmatched junction nucleotides: 12. The V gene's germline CDR1 is LNHDA and CDR2 SQIVND (reference sequence). The CDR3 covers 16 residues. The CDR3 is CASSPPGLGTPNEQFF. For the CDR3, the DNA is TGTGCCAGTAGTCCCCCGGGACTAGGCACCCCCAATGAGCAGTTCTTC. Full variable domain (rest looked up from reference TRBV19 and TRBJ2-1): DGGITQSPKYLFRKEGQNVTLSCEQNLNHDAMYWYRQDPGQGLRLIYYSQIVNDFQKGDIAEGYSVSREKKESFPLTVTSAQKNPTAFYLCASSPPGLGTPNEQFFGPGTRLTVL.